A selection of T cell receptor beta chains follows, all from one sample in a study of cytomegalovirus exposure and HLA in healthy donors. Data came from immunoSEQ multiplex PCR; TCRdb stores just in-frame clones and leaves some out. This sample lists roughly 100,000 clones; its ten largest clones have over 15%. Material for sequencing was PBMCs. These receptors originate from a man between 50 and 59 years old in good health and CMV-seropositive. CDR3s include the opening cysteine and the closing phenylalanine or tryptophan. Fields, in order: V gene, D gene, J gene, CDR3 protein, CDR3 DNA. A D gene is named only where the DNA matches it firmly.

v_gene: TRBV30; d_gene: TRBD1; j_gene: TRBJ2-7; CDR3aa: CAWSLTGANEQYF; CDR3nt: TGTGCCTGGAGTCTGACAGGGGCCAACGAGCAGTACTTC
v_gene: TRBV5-1; d_gene: NA; j_gene: TRBJ1-1; CDR3aa: CASSYQGNTEAFF; CDR3nt: TGCGCCAGCAGCTATCAGGGGAACACTGAAGCTTTCTTT
v_gene: TRBV5-6; d_gene: TRBD1; j_gene: TRBJ1-2; CDR3aa: CASSLAGAGGNYGYTF; CDR3nt: TGTGCCAGCAGCTTGGCCGGGGCAGGGGGCAACTATGGCTACACCTTC
v_gene: TRBV7-3; d_gene: TRBD1; j_gene: TRBJ2-1; CDR3aa: CASSSTGPEQFF; CDR3nt: TGTGCCAGCAGCTCGACAGGGCCTGAGCAGTTCTTC
v_gene: TRBV14; d_gene: TRBD2; j_gene: TRBJ2-3; CDR3aa: CASSLDGRAWTQYF; CDR3nt: TGTGCCAGCAGCCTCGACGGGAGGGCGTGGACGCAGTATTTT
v_gene: TRBV28; d_gene: NA; j_gene: TRBJ1-5; CDR3aa: CASSLPTVGNQPQHF; CDR3nt: TGTGCCAGCAGTTTACCGACAGTTGGCAATCAGCCCCAGCATTTT
v_gene: TRBV9; d_gene: TRBD2; j_gene: TRBJ2-1; CDR3aa: CASSDTSGRAFYSNEQFF; CDR3nt: TGTGCCAGCAGCGACACTAGCGGGAGGGCCTTTTATAGCAATGAGCAGTTCTTC
v_gene: TRBV5-6; d_gene: TRBD1; j_gene: TRBJ2-5; CDR3aa: CASSLAGTGKETQYF; CDR3nt: TGTGCCAGCAGCTTGGCAGGGACAGGGAAAGAGACCCAGTACTTC
v_gene: TRBV6-6; d_gene: NA; j_gene: TRBJ1-5; CDR3aa: CASSYSLRTQHF; CDR3nt: TGTGCCAGCAGTTACTCCTTGAGGACCCAGCATTTT
v_gene: TRBV7-9; d_gene: NA; j_gene: TRBJ2-7; CDR3aa: CASSLGRGDSVSYEQYF; CDR3nt: TGTGCCAGCAGCTTAGGCCGCGGGGATAGTGTCTCCTACGAGCAGTACTTC
v_gene: TRBV6-6; d_gene: NA; j_gene: TRBJ1-1; CDR3aa: CASSPGVVITEAFF; CDR3nt: TGTGCCAGCAGTCCAGGGGTGGTAATTACTGAAGCTTTCTTT
v_gene: TRBV29-1; d_gene: TRBD1; j_gene: TRBJ1-1; CDR3aa: CSADGGQGYMNTEAFF; CDR3nt: TGCAGCGCCGATGGGGGACAGGGTTATATGAACACTGAAGCTTTCTTT
v_gene: TRBV5-1; d_gene: TRBD1; j_gene: TRBJ2-7; CDR3aa: CASSVDREGEQYF; CDR3nt: TGCGCCAGCAGCGTGGACAGGGAAGGCGAGCAGTACTTC
v_gene: TRBV5-1; d_gene: NA; j_gene: TRBJ2-3; CDR3aa: CASSLGTSGLADTQYF; CDR3nt: TGCGCCAGCAGCTTGGGGACGAGCGGGCTTGCAGATACGCAGTATTTT
v_gene: TRBV11-2; d_gene: TRBD2; j_gene: TRBJ2-5; CDR3aa: CASSSLAGVETQYF; CDR3nt: TGTGCCAGCAGCTCTCTAGCGGGAGTGGAGACCCAGTACTTC
v_gene: TRBV5-6; d_gene: TRBD1; j_gene: TRBJ1-1; CDR3aa: CASSLGTGGRLTEAFF; CDR3nt: TGTGCCAGCAGCTTGGGGACAGGGGGCCGGCTCACTGAAGCTTTCTTT
v_gene: TRBV7-2; d_gene: NA; j_gene: TRBJ2-7; CDR3aa: CASSSLQPLPYEQYF; CDR3nt: TGTGCCAGCAGCTCGTTACAGCCTCTCCCCTACGAGCAGTACTTC
v_gene: TRBV9; d_gene: TRBD2; j_gene: TRBJ2-1; CDR3aa: CASSVDGGRAANEQFF; CDR3nt: TGTGCCAGCAGCGTAGATGGCGGGAGGGCCGCCAATGAGCAGTTCTTC
v_gene: TRBV11-3; d_gene: NA; j_gene: TRBJ2-5; CDR3aa: CASSSQETQYF; CDR3nt: TGTGCCAGCAGCTCTCAAGAGACCCAGTACTTC
v_gene: TRBV4-3; d_gene: TRBD2; j_gene: TRBJ2-1; CDR3aa: CASSLLSLANNEQFF; CDR3nt: TGCGCCAGCAGCCTCTTATCACTAGCGAACAATGAGCAGTTCTTC